This T cell receptor (beta chain) appears in the sequencing data of a study of cytotoxic CD8 clonotypes in ibrutinib-treated CLL. In the study overall: Timing of response sample collection was a median roughly twelve months after treatment start, with a range of 6 to 36. Samples had a mean of around 260,000 productive templates and 85,000 to 100,000 productive rearrangements.

Generated by immunoSEQ multiplex PCR, the TCRdb table keeps only in-frame clones and is missing some. The data contain roughly 70,000 clones, around 80% of them singletons. This clone showed up just a few times. The V and J ends lost 1 base and 4 bases respectively, with 11 bases between them. The CDR3 is 14 residues long. Germline assignment: CDR1 GTSNPN and CDR2 SVGIG (reference sequence). Sequenced here: PBMCs, sampled at disease progression, from a patient treated with ibrutinib. This clonotype originated in a human donor with chronic lymphocytic leukemia. This chain uses TRBV30 with TRBJ1-5, with a tentative D call TRBD1 (5 bases). CDR3 loop: CAWSATQGNQPQHF. The CDR3 DNA sequence: TGTGCCTGGAGTGCAACTCAGGGAAATCAGCCCCAGCATTTT.